Listed below are T cell receptor beta chains from one sample, sequenced in a study of cytomegalovirus exposure and HLA in healthy donors. The table came from immunoSEQ multiplex PCR; TCRdb's copy has only in-frame clones and leaves some out. In the table there are under 300,000 clones, 86% of which are singletons. The sequenced sample consisted of PBMCs. The source is a man between 35 and 55 years old in good health and CMV-seropositive. Both conserved end residues are part of each CDR3. A D gene is named only where the DNA matches it firmly. Clone size is shown for a subset of rows, as once, few, many or a class of expanded clone.

d_gene	abundance	v_gene	j_gene	CDR3nt	CDR3aa
-	once	TRBV7-9	TRBJ2-5	TGTTCCAGCAGCGCACCTTCAGGGCAGGGCCAAGAGACCCAGTACTTC	CSSSAPSGQGQETQYF
-	once	TRBV6-5	TRBJ2-7	TGTGCCAGCAGTTACTCGCCGGCAGGCGAGCAGTACTTC	CASSYSPAGEQYF
TRBD2	-	TRBV15	TRBJ2-1	TGTGCCACCAGTATACCTAGCGGGAGGGCGTACAATGAGCAGTTCTTC	CATSIPSGRAYNEQFF
-	few	TRBV11-1	TRBJ2-7	TGTGCCAGCAGCCAAGTAAAGGGAGTCAGGTACGAGCAGTACTTC	CASSQVKGVRYEQYF
-	-	TRBV10-3	TRBJ1-1	TGTGCCATCACCGTATCGGAGGACACTGAAGCTTTCTTT	CAITVSEDTEAFF
-	-	TRBV9	TRBJ1-4	TGTGCCAGCAGCAAGCGCCCCGGGGGGGGTGAAAAACTGTTTTTT	CASSKRPGGGEKLFF
TRBD1	-	TRBV27	TRBJ1-4	TGTGCCAGCAGTTTGGACAGGGTGCGCGAAAAACTGTTTTTT	CASSLDRVREKLFF
TRBD1	-	TRBV10-3	TRBJ1-1	TGTGCCATCAGTGGGGGACAGTCCCATGAAGCTTTCTTT	CAISGGQSHEAFF
TRBD2	-	TRBV18	TRBJ2-7	TGTGCCAGCTCACTTCCTGCGACTAGCGGGAGTCTCTACGAGCAGTACTTC	CASSLPATSGSLYEQYF
TRBD1	-	TRBV5-8	TRBJ1-5	TGTGCCAGCAACGTACAGGGGATTGGTCAGCCCCAGCATTTT	CASNVQGIGQPQHF
TRBD2	-	TRBV9	TRBJ2-1	TGTGCCAGCAGCGTGTACGGACTAGCGGGAGGGGGGGATGAGCAGTTCTTC	CASSVYGLAGGGDEQFF
TRBD2	-	TRBV27	TRBJ2-7	TGTGCCAGCAGTTGGGGACTAGCGGGTTACGAGCAGTACTTC	CASSWGLAGYEQYF
TRBD1	-	TRBV5-4	TRBJ1-4	TGTGCCAGCAGCTTGGACAGGGGTAATGAAAAACTGTTTTTT	CASSLDRGNEKLFF
TRBD1	-	TRBV7-8	TRBJ2-7	TGTGCCAGCAGCCAGACAGGGGGCCGAGTCTACGAGCAGTACTTC	CASSQTGGRVYEQYF
TRBD1	-	TRBV6-5	TRBJ2-4	TGTGCCAGCAGTGCGGCCGGGACAGGACGAAACATTCAGTACTTC	CASSAAGTGRNIQYF
TRBD1	-	TRBV28	TRBJ1-5	TGTGCCAGCAGTTCGGGACAGAGTAATCAGCCCCAGCATTTT	CASSSGQSNQPQHF
TRBD2	-	TRBV28	TRBJ2-5	TGTGCCAGCAGTTCAGGACCCTCTTTGGGAGGGGAGACCCAGTACTTC	CASSSGPSLGGETQYF
-	-	TRBV9	TRBJ1-2	TGTGCCAGCAGCGTAGGGGTCCAGGGAATACGCTATGGCTACACCTTC	CASSVGVQGIRYGYTF
-	-	TRBV28	TRBJ2-7	TGTGCCAGCAGTCCCGTGACAGGCCTTACCTACGAGCAGTACTTC	CASSPVTGLTYEQYF
-	-	TRBV18	TRBJ2-5	TGTGCCAGCTCACCGGAGCGGGTCCAAGAGACCCAGTACTTC	CASSPERVQETQYF
TRBD2	-	TRBV14	TRBJ2-1	TGTGCCAGCAGTCCGACGGGAGGTCTCTACAATGAGCAGTTCTTC	CASSPTGGLYNEQFF
TRBD1	-	TRBV4-1	TRBJ2-7	TGCGCCAGCAGCCAGGAGGGACAGGGGAGGGTTAGAGGTGAGCAGTACTTC	CASSQEGQGRVRGEQYF
TRBD2	-	TRBV4-1	TRBJ2-1	TGCGCCAGCAGCTCACCGGGACTAGCGTTACCCTACAATGAGCAGTTCTTC	CASSSPGLALPYNEQFF
TRBD2	-	TRBV18	TRBJ2-4	TGTGCCAGCTCACCACCTCCACCTAGCGGGAGTGGAGAGGGAAACATTCAGTACTTC	CASSPPPPSGSGEGNIQYF
-	once	TRBV15	TRBJ2-7	TGTGCCACCAGCAGAGAGACGGGCTACGAGCAGTACTTC	CATSRETGYEQYF
-	-	TRBV7-3	TRBJ2-5	TGTGCCAGCAGCTTGTCGGGACTCTCGCCGCAAGAGACCCAGTACTTC	CASSLSGLSPQETQYF
TRBD1	once	TRBV7-2	TRBJ2-7	TGTGCCAGCAGCAGTTACGCGGGACAGGGCTACGAGCAGTACTTC	CASSSYAGQGYEQYF
TRBD1	few	TRBV6-5	TRBJ1-5	TGTGCCAGCAGAGGGACAGCGGACCAGCCCCAGCATTTT	CASRGTADQPQHF
-	-	TRBV19	TRBJ1-1	TGTGCCAGTAGTATCGTCGACGCGGCGGCTGAAGCTTTCTTT	CASSIVDAAAEAFF
TRBD1	-	TRBV5-1	TRBJ1-2	TGCGCCAGCAGCGCGACAGGGGTGGTCGGCTACACCTTC	CASSATGVVGYTF
-	-	TRBV4-1	TRBJ2-7	TGCGCCAGCAGCCAAGAGTGGCGGAGCTCCTACGAGCAGTACTTC	CASSQEWRSSYEQYF